This T cell receptor beta chain was obtained from a study of beta chain features in type 1 diabetes. Germline CDR1 is SGDLS and CDR2 is YYNGEE. This CDR3 comprises 13 residues. The J segment lost 8 bases and the V segment lost 4 bases, leaving 8 bases of the junction unmatched. This clone was picked up a small number of times. The antigen remains unidentified. The study's findings and limits: Junctions at VDJ sites from type 1 diabetes patients had fewer insertions and more deletions. In all four CD4+ subsets, TCRB CDR3 length was significantly, moderately reduced in type 1 diabetes.

Sequencing targeted expressed TCRB transcripts, as all isolated RNA had been reverse transcribed. Clones were read by immunoSEQ multiplex PCR, and TCRdb kept only the in-frame ones, dropping some. The profile shows around 250,000 clones, roughly a quarter of them singletons. The TCR originated in a woman between 25 and 40 years old with type 1 diabetes. The chain links TRBV9 to TRBJ1-2, with 7 bases that match TRBD1. The sample taken for sequencing was naive CD4+ T cells from blood. The CDR3 DNA reads TGTGCCAGCAGCCGAGACAGGGACGGGGGCTACACCTTC. It is translated as CASSRDRDGGYTF.